Given below is one TCR beta chain in context. This clone was seen a few times. Its recognized antigen is unknown. Within one base of it there is no much larger clone, and no base qualities were kept. This sample was included in a study of beta chain features in type 1 diabetes listed by TCRdb under 2018. At the level of the whole study: Mean age, gender distribution, total cell number and subset yield were not different between patients and healthy donors. A total of 90 million to 140 million sorted cells were examined across all samples, and RNA yield correlated strongly with the number of cells per subset. In the study, TCRB repertoires of sorted circulating CD4+ T cell subsets from recently diagnosed type 1 diabetes patients were compared with those of matched healthy donors. Whereas all 30 or so donors provided naive and central memory subsets, regulatory and stem cell-like memory subsets were isolated from just 8 patients and about eight healthy donors.

What the work shows at the level of the full study, not this receptor alone: The naive, central memory and regulatory TCRB repertoires appeared to resemble one another more closely among patients than among healthy donors. HLA sub-analyses involved small numbers of individuals, so any influence of HLA type on TCRB rearrangement remained unresolved. Patients with type 1 diabetes made fewer insertions and deleted more nucleotides at VDJ recombination sites, implying thymic rearrangement abnormalities. PCR might favor shorter templates, but patient and control samples were amplified and corrected together, so any skew would affect both groups equally. Because cDNA was sequenced instead of genomic DNA, highly expressing activated cells could be over-represented, though the groups showed no difference in activation or CD3 levels. A moderate but significant shortening of TCRB CDR3 length was observed in type 1 diabetes patients in all four CD4+ subsets.

The CDR3 goes from the cysteine to the phenylalanine over 15 residues. The sequence is cut down to CDR3 DNA, 45 bases in frame from base 1. V and J lose 3 bases and 6 bases, and a span of 14 bases separates them. Reading the germline V gene gives CDR1 KGHSH and CDR2 LQKENI. Each donor gave one peripheral blood draw, approximately 110 mL on average, collected into heparinised tubes. A BD FACSAria II was used to sort naive, central memory, regulatory and stem cell-like memory CD4+ T cells with a panel that included CD45RO, CCR7, CD25, CD127, CD95 and CD27. Purity was above 95% for every sorted population. PBMCs were isolated right away by Lymphoprep density gradient centrifugation and were stained directly, without culture. So that batch effects would be minimized, each experiment stained and sorted samples in pairs, pairing one healthy donor with one patient. The entire amount of isolated RNA was reverse transcribed using the High Capacity cDNA Reverse Transcription Kit, so the sequenced TCRB transcripts were expressed ones. Deep immunoSEQ sequencing was performed on naive, central memory and regulatory T cell samples, with an average of about 4 million total reads per sample. After sorted cells were lysed in RLT buffer, RNA was extracted with DNase-treated RNeasy Micro or Mini kits, with the choice depending on cell number. To prevent cross-contamination, each cell subset was processed individually, whereas patient and healthy donor samples were processed jointly. Using the immunoSEQ multiplex PCR, TCRB sequences were amplified from cDNA into 87-bp fragments spanning the CDR3 region. The amplicons were sequenced using the Illumina HiSeq platform. The source study handled its data this way. PCR bias was computationally corrected using synthetic template baselines, reads within Hamming distance 2 were collapsed, and singletons that could not be merged were discarded. Reads were aligned against IMGT so that V, D and J genes, CDR3 length and insertions or deletions at six rearrangement sites could be assigned. Within each subset, clonotype counts were normalized to sorted cell number, after which true diversity and Gini coefficients were computed with the tcR R package. The overlap coefficient, calculated on TCRB nucleotide sequences, was used to quantify repertoire sharing. Out-of-frame TCRB sequences from naive cells were analyzed to stand in for the pre-selection repertoire. Here the immuneACCESS table is served through TCRdb, limited to in-frame sequences with V and J called. Missing clones are a known gap in these copies; in checked studies unresolved V genes cover under half, and the rest lacks a known reason. V and J calls and clone size are copied from that table; D and trimming were computed from the DNA. This sample is represented by a few hundred thousand clones; 14% of them were singletons. 0.015% to 0.02% of the sample rests with the top ten.

The sequenced material came from naive CD4+ T cells from blood. What the cell subset or site label conveys for this sample: true naive CD4+ T cells. The sequence was obtained from a young man with type 1 diabetes. The sequence links TRBV18 to TRBJ2-2, with TRBD2 tentatively as D gene (5 bases match). The nucleotide sequence reads as follows: TGTGCCAGCTCACCTGATTTGGAGGTCTCCGGGGAGCTGTTTTTT. Its amino acids are CASSPDLEVSGELFF.